This T cell receptor (beta chain) is drawn from a study of blood T cell repertoires in COVID-19. In the original workflow: Nucleated cell number was recorded as an estimate derived from reference gene primer amplification. Produced via immunoSEQ multiplex PCR; TCRdb's table is partial and in-frame only. Clone size and V and J calls were adopted from that table, with D and trimming inferred from the DNA. The sample consists of about 210,000 clones, approximately 81% of them appearing once. Trimming cost V 6 bases and J 1 base, with 10 bases left between them. This CDR3 contains 14 residues. Germline V gives CDR1 SGHTA, CDR2 FQGNSA.

The chain carries TRBV7-2 and TRBJ1-3, with a weak D call TRBD1 (6 bases). The sequencing sample was made of PBMCs or T cells enriched from blood (not recorded which). The TCR sequence derives from a woman aged 45 to 65 with acute COVID-19. In nucleotides, the CDR3 is TGTGCCAGCAGTGCTACAGGGTCTGGAAACACCATATATTTT. Translation gives CASSATGSGNTIYF.